This record looks at one T cell receptor (beta chain) sequence and its context. A 200 ng quantity of DNA, roughly 32,000 T cell genomes, went into the sorted-subset replicate PCRs. Repertoires were generated with immunoSEQ multiplex PCR, while TCRdb's copy carries only in-frame clones and drops some. The sample includes over a million clones, roughly 70% of them seen just once. This record comes from a study of shared clonotypes between healthy human individuals. Trimming cost V 8 bases and J 5 bases, with 12 bases left between them. Germline V gene data show CDR1 as SNHLY and CDR2 as FYNNEI. This CDR3 spans 13 amino acids.

This clonotype was obtained from a man younger than 35 in good health. V gene TRBV2 combines with J gene TRBJ2-2; TRBD2 might be the D (5 bases). Specimen: memory CD4+ T cells sorted from blood. This sample's subset: CD45RA-negative fraction. CDR3 sequence (DNA): TGTGCCAGCTTACGGGATGGTACCGGGGAGCTGTTTTTT. Translation: CASLRDGTGELFF.